A selection of T cell receptor beta chains follows, all from one sample in a study of CD4+ T cells in melanoma. Method: immunoSEQ multiplex PCR; TCRdb's copy keeps in-frame clones and lacks some. The profile shows about 140,000 clones, nearly 95% of them singletons. Every receptor here comes from a human donor with melanoma. Both conserved end residues are part of each CDR3. Each record gives: J gene, V gene, CDR3 length, CDR3 protein.

TRBJ1-1 TRBV27 13 CASSLGGGGEAFF
TRBJ1-2 TRBV6-5 12 CASSSRGQGYTF
TRBJ1-5 TRBV18 15 CASSPMGQGNQPQHF
TRBJ1-3 TRBV25-1 18 CASSEWAGRGASGNTIYF
TRBJ2-7 TRBV30 15 CAWRGNRDSFYEQYF
TRBJ2-7 TRBV5-8 15 CASSPTGTGAHEQYF
TRBJ1-1 TRBV5-1 13 CASSQGANTEAFF
TRBJ2-7 TRBV5-1 12 CASSSTGLEQYF
TRBJ1-2 TRBV5-1 15 CASSLAAGGRNGYTF
TRBJ1-6 TRBV2 14 CASSLQGAGSPLHF
TRBJ1-2 TRBV11-2 13 CASSFGQGVGYTF
TRBJ1-1 TRBV6-1 13 CASREGPDTEAFF
TRBJ1-1 TRBV18 15 CASSPLRGEEVKAFF
TRBJ2-5 TRBV18 14 CASSPGTGRETQYF
TRBJ2-3 TRBV5-1 14 CASRGAGSTDTQYF
TRBJ1-1 TRBV5-1 15 CASSRGLGVNTEAFF
TRBJ1-4 TRBV21-1 13 CATDGGLGEKLFF
TRBJ2-1 TRBV30 14 CAWSVERQLQKQFF
TRBJ1-6 TRBV6-5 14 CASSSGFMNSPLHF
TRBJ2-3 TRBV7-2 14 CASSLAGGKDTQYF
TRBJ1-2 TRBV18 16 CASSPSQDGGVYGYTF
TRBJ1-2 TRBV9 16 CASSGVPYPPSGGYTF
TRBJ2-2 TRBV5-1 13 CASSLGGAGELFF
TRBJ2-5 TRBV18 11 CASSPYETQYF
TRBJ2-7 TRBV14 14 CASSQDRPPYEQYF
TRBJ1-1 TRBV30 14 CAWSRNRANTEAFF
TRBJ2-5 TRBV30 11 CAWGGGETQYF
TRBJ1-1 TRBV5-8 17 CASSLVQGKGMNTEAFF
TRBJ2-7 TRBV5-1 13 CASSNQGSYEQYF
TRBJ2-5 TRBV2 12 CATRRTQETQYF
TRBJ1-2 TRBV6-5 15 CASKDAGLSIYGYTF